One and the same sample provided the 26 T cell receptor beta chains below, sequenced in a study of T cell clones after liver transplantation (dated by TCRdb to between 2018 and 2021). Receptor amplification or capture employed the immunoSEQ multiplex PCR assay. The source is immuneACCESS, and TCRdb retained only in-frame sequences with V and J called. Part of the clones is not carried over; for the studies checked, unresolved V genes explain less than half of this, and the remainder is unexplained. This sample gives 72,000 or so clones in total; over 80% of them show up just once. 2.8% of the sample is in the top ten clones. The sample in question was CD4+ T cells from blood, obtained at the 22-month timepoint. The receptors originated from a human patient who received a liver transplant. Some T cells present after a transplant may be cells of the graft donor.

This chain uses TRBV4-1 with TRBJ1-2; 9 bases align to TRBD1. V lost 1 base, J lost 4 bases, and 1 base stayed unmatched. The CDR3 has 14 residues. Per the germline V gene, CDR1 is MGHRA and CDR2 is YSYEKL. CDR3 sequence: CASSQGDRAYGYTF. The CDR3 DNA is TGCGCCAGCAGCCAAGGGGACAGGGCCTATGGCTACACCTTC.

This clone was observed a handful of times. This chain uses TRBV9 with TRBJ1-5; D call uncertain. V dropped 2 bases and J dropped 2 bases, with 5 bases sitting between them. The CDR3 has 13 residues. Germline CDR1 SGDLS, CDR2 YYNGEE. CDR3 protein: CASSVDGNQPQHF. The CDR3 DNA is TGTGCCAGCAGCGTTGACGGCAATCAGCCCCAGCATTTT.

V usage is TRBV28 and J usage is TRBJ1-2; no definite D call. The CDR3 covers 15 residues. Between the trimmed V and J ends, which lost 2 bases and 5 bases, there was a span of 15 bases. In germline, CDR1 is MDHEN, CDR2 SYDVKM. CDR3 region: CASSLGVGREYGYTF. The CDR3 DNA reads TGTGCCAGCAGTTTAGGGGTGGGGAGGGAATATGGCTACACCTTC.

This clone was found once. V gene TRBV19 combines with J gene TRBJ2-5, with unresolved D. This CDR3 region has 14 residues. V was clipped by 3 bases and J by 2 bases, with 10 bases between them. Per the germline V gene, CDR1 is LNHDA and CDR2 is SQIVND (reference sequence). CDR3 amino acids: CASSIGGLQETQYF. The CDR3, as DNA: TGTGCCAGTAGTATCGGCGGTCTACAAGAGACCCAGTACTTC.

V usage is TRBV5-6 and J usage is TRBJ2-7; TRBD2 is a possible D gene (6 bases). CDR3 length: 15 residues. The V and J ends lost 3 bases and 7 bases respectively, with 20 bases between them. Germline CDR1 SGHDT, CDR2 YYEEEE. Here the CDR3 reads CASSSAWRATGEQYF. In DNA form, the CDR3 reads TGTGCCAGCAGCTCCGCTTGGAGGGCTACCGGTGAGCAGTACTTC.

The V gene is TRBV27, the J gene TRBJ1-3, with a tentative D call TRBD1 (5 bases). This CDR3 spans 14 amino acids. V lost 6 bases, J lost 1 base, and 10 bases lay in between. In germline, CDR1 is MNHEY, CDR2 SMNVEV (reference sequence). The CDR3 sequence: CASSSTDSGNTIYF. The DNA for the CDR3 is TGTGCCAGCAGCTCGACAGATTCTGGAAACACCATATATTTT.

J is TRBJ1-3 and V is TRBV4-1, with 9 positions matching TRBD1. Trimming removed 4 bases from V and 3 bases from J; junction bases left unmatched: 13. The CDR3 totals 18 residues. The germline V gene encodes CDR1 MGHRA and CDR2 YSYEKL. CDR3 bases: TGCGCCAGCAGCCGACAACCGCCTACAGGGGGCTTTGGAAACACCATATATTTT. The encoded protein is CASSRQPPTGGFGNTIYF.

V usage is TRBV4-2 and J usage is TRBJ1-3; D gene uncertain. The CDR3 covers 16 residues. In germline, CDR1 is LGHNA, CDR2 YNFKEQ. V gave up 5 bases and J gave up 2 bases, with 16 bases separating them. In DNA, the CDR3 is TGTGCCAGCAGCACAACCGCCGGCGACGCTGGAAACACCATATATTTT. This translates into CASSTTAGDAGNTIYF.

This clone appeared once. The chain employs TRBV4-1 and TRBJ1-5; the match to TRBD1 covers 7 bases. Per the germline V gene, CDR1 is MGHRA and CDR2 is YSYEKL. This CDR3 contains 15 residues. Losses at the gene ends were 3 bases for V and 11 bases for J; bases not matched to a gene: 13. The CDR3 is CASSQGPGTDLAQHF. CDR3 DNA: TGCGCCAGCAGCCAGGGTCCGGGGACAGATTTGGCCCAGCATTTT.

The V and J genes are TRBV30 and TRBJ1-1; D is unresolved. V was trimmed by 5 bases and J by 1 base, leaving 11 bases between them. This CDR3 contains 13 residues. Germline V gene sequence: CDR1 GTSNPN, CDR2 SVGIG (reference sequence). The CDR3 DNA reads TGTGCCTGGGACCGGCACGGGAACACTGAAGCTTTCTTT. Translating it yields CAWDRHGNTEAFF.

The chain links TRBV7-9 to TRBJ1-5, with D hard to call. Germline values: CDR1 SEHNR, CDR2 FQNEAQ (reference sequence). The CDR3 extends over 13 amino acids. Trimming stripped 0 bases from V and 1 base from J, with 1 base between. The CDR3 loop is CASSLASNQPQHF. The CDR3 DNA is TGTGCCAGCAGCTTAGCCAGCAATCAGCCCCAGCATTTT.

The rearrangement links TRBV5-4 to TRBJ2-3; 7 bases map to TRBD1. CDR3 size: 14 residues. Germline V lookup: CDR1 SGHNT, CDR2 YYREEE (reference sequence). V dropped 4 bases and J dropped 6; count of bases not matched to a gene: 8. The chain's CDR3 is CASSQLRGTDTQYF. The DNA for the CDR3 is TGTGCCAGCAGCCAGCTCAGGGGGACGGATACGCAGTATTTT.

This sequence joins TRBV4-2 and TRBJ2-1; no clear D. Germline assignment: CDR1 LGHNA and CDR2 YNFKEQ. Deletions cut 2 bases from V and 9 bases from J, with 11 bases between. There are 13 residues in the CDR3. The CDR3 nucleotides are TGTGCCAGCAGCCAACCCGGCCGGCCTGAGCAGTTCTTC. Its translation: CASSQPGRPEQFF.

The chain couples TRBV5-1 to TRBJ2-7, with no clear D. The CDR3 consists of 10 residues. Germline CDR1 and CDR2: SGHRS and YFSETQ. V lost 1 base to trimming and J lost 4 bases, with 0 bases between them. The CDR3: CASSLYEQYF. The CDR3 coding sequence is TGCGCCAGCAGCTTGTACGAGCAGTACTTC.

This chain joins TRBV4-1 and TRBJ1-1; the D gene is possibly TRBD1 (5 bases). The CDR3 has 15 residues. Trimming stripped 0 bases from V and 12 bases from J, with 20 bases between. The germline V gene encodes CDR1 MGHRA and CDR2 YSYEKL. CDR3 in DNA: TGCGCCAGCAGCCAAGATGTCACCAGGAGGGTGGGACCTTTCTTT. Its translation is CASSQDVTRRVGPFF.

V and J are TRBV7-8 and TRBJ2-1, with D tentatively TRBD1 or TRBD2 (5 bases each). V was cut by 3 bases and J by 3 bases, with 9 bases left in between. Germline V lookup: CDR1 SGHVS, CDR2 FQNEAQ. This CDR3 has 14 residues. DNA for the CDR3: TGTGCCAGCAGCTTGGGACGGAGCTACAATGAGCAGTTCTTC. Translation: CASSLGRSYNEQFF.

The chain uses TRBV7-9 and TRBJ1-4; the D is unclear. Between the trimmed V and J ends, which lost 5 bases and 4 bases, there was a span of 20 bases. CDR3 length equals 17 residues. Germline lookup yields CDR1 SEHNR and CDR2 FQNEAQ (reference sequence). This CDR3 is CASSPSRIGADNEKLFF. DNA for the CDR3: TGTGCCAGCAGCCCTTCGCGCATTGGCGCTGATAATGAAAAACTGTTTTTT.

This clone was detected a few times. Other DNA sequences of this sample code for an identical CDR3. The chain joins TRBV7-9 to TRBJ2-7, with 8 bases aligning to TRBD1. Germline lookup yields CDR1 SEHNR and CDR2 FQNEAQ (reference sequence). This CDR3 is built from 14 residues. J gave up 7 bases and V 1 base, and 6 bases lay outside the gene matches. The chain's CDR3 is CASSLGQGLGEQYF. As DNA, the CDR3 is TGTGCCAGCAGCTTAGGACAGGGGTTGGGAGAGCAGTACTTC. The whole variable domain, remainder taken from reference TRBV7-9 and TRBJ2-7, is DTGVSQNPRHKITKRGQNVTFRCDPISEHNRLYWYRQTLGQGPEFLTYFQNEAQLEKSRLLSDRFSAERPKGSFSTLEIQRTEQGDSAMYLCASSLGQGLGEQYFGPGTRLTVT.

By frequency in the sample, this clone is medium-sized. This chain links TRBV18 with TRBJ1-6; D gene ambiguous. The CDR3 has 15 amino acids. V was trimmed by 6 bases and J by 8 bases, leaving 17 bases between them. The germline V gene has CDR1 KGHSH and CDR2 LQKENI. CDR3 sequence: CASSPLRATDSPLHF. CDR3 DNA: TGTGCCAGCTCCCCCCTTAGGGCTACAGATTCACCCCTCCACTTT.

The chain recombines TRBV19 with TRBJ2-1, with a tentative D call TRBD2 (6 bases). Trimming removed 11 bases at V and 3 bases at J, with 23 bases between. The CDR3 covers 16 residues. Germline CDR1 LNHDA, CDR2 SQIVND (reference sequence). The CDR3 here is CASRLRRESDYNEQFF. Here the CDR3 DNA reads TGTGCCTCACGCTTAAGACGGGAGTCGGACTACAATGAGCAGTTCTTC.

The chain is built from TRBV7-2 and TRBJ2-7; 9 bases align to TRBD2. In germline, CDR1 is SGHTA, CDR2 FQGNSA. The CDR3 length is 15 residues. V shed 3 bases, J shed 2 bases, and the junction held 5 bases outside the gene matches. CDR3 loop: CASSFNAGGAYEQYF. The CDR3 DNA follows: TGTGCCAGCAGCTTTAACGCGGGGGGGGCCTACGAGCAGTACTTC.

The chain carries TRBV30 and TRBJ1-4, with TRBD1 as a possible D gene (5 bases). This CDR3 contains 14 residues. Per the germline V gene, CDR1 is GTSNPN and CDR2 is SVGIG (reference sequence). Trimming shortened V by 5 bases and J by 8 bases, and 18 bases separated the two germline ends. The DNA of the CDR3 is TGTGCCTGGGGGCCCCCAGGGTTTAACGAAAAACTGTTTTTT. This codes for CAWGPPGFNEKLFF.

The chain has TRBV19 and TRBJ2-7, with D perhaps TRBD2 (7 bases). Germline CDR1 LNHDA, CDR2 SQIVND (reference sequence). The CDR3 covers 11 residues. V lost 10 bases to trimming and J lost 5 bases, with 12 bases between them. The CDR3 sequence is CATRGGDEQYF. CDR3 in DNA: TGTGCCACCAGGGGAGGGGACGAGCAGTACTTC.

This clone has only a few counts. Other DNA sequences in this specimen translate into the identical CDR3. The J gene is TRBJ1-1, the V gene TRBV29-1; D remains ambiguous. Germline V gene data show CDR1 as SQVTM and CDR2 as ANQGSEA. V was pared by 6 bases and J by 4 bases, with 9 bases between. CDR3 size: 11 residues. As DNA, the CDR3 is TGCAGCGTCCGCAGTAGCACTGAAGCTTTCTTT. Translation gives CSVRSSTEAFF.

The rearrangement joins TRBV5-1 to TRBJ2-5, with 9 positions matching TRBD1. Germline CDR1 reads SGHRS; CDR2 reads YFSETQ. This CDR3 comprises 14 residues. V lost 0 bases to trimming and J lost 7 bases; unmatched junction nucleotides: 4. CDR3 nucleotides: TGCGCCAGCAGCTTGGACAGGGGGCGAGGGACCCAGTACTTC. Encoded protein: CASSLDRGRGTQYF.

This chain uses TRBV7-2 with TRBJ2-3; either TRBD1 or TRBD2 may fit D (7 bases each). The CDR3 runs to 14 residues. The ends were cut back, 7 bases at V and 2 bases at J, with 13 bases in the middle. Germline CDR1 reads SGHTA; CDR2 reads FQGNSA. The CDR3 bases are TGTGCCAGCACCCAGGGGGGGGTCACAGATACGCAGTATTTT. It encodes CASTQGGVTDTQYF.